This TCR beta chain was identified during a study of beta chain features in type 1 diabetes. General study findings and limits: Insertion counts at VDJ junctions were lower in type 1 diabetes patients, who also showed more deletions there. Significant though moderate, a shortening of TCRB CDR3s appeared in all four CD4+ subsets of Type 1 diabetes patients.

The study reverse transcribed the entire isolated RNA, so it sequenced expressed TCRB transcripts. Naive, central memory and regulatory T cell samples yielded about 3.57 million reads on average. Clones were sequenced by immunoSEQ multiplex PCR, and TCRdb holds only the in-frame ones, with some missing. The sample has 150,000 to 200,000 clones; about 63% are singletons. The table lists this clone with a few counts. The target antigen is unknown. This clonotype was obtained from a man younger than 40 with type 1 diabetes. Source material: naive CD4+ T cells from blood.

The CDR3 DNA reads TGTGCCAGCAGCTTCGCGGCCAACTCTGGGGCCAACGTCCTGACTTTC. As protein: CASSFAANSGANVLTF. V is TRBV7-2 and J is TRBJ2-6, with no clear D. Trimming shortened V by 3 bases and J by 0 bases, and 9 bases separated the two germline ends. CDR1 SGHTA and CDR2 FQGNSA come from the germline V gene. This CDR3 region has 16 residues.